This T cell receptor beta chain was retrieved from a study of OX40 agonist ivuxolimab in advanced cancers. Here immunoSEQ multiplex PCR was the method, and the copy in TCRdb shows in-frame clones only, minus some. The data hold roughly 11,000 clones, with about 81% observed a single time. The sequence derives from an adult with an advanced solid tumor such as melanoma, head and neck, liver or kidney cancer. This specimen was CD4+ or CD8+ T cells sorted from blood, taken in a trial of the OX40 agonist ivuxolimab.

CDR3 coding DNA: TGTGCCAGCAGCGAAAACCCGGGACAGGGTTCGGGAACTGAAGCTTTCTTT. It yields the protein CASSENPGQGSGTEAFF. This sequence joins TRBV9 and TRBJ1-1; TRBD1 agrees at 9 bases. The CDR3 covers 17 residues. The V and J ends lost 3 bases and 5 bases, in that order; junction bases with no gene match: 14. Germline CDR1 SGDLS, CDR2 YYNGEE.